This entry describes one TCR beta chain. This record comes from a study of shared clonotypes between healthy human individuals. The germline V and J ends were trimmed by 1 base and 6 bases, with 14 bases remaining between them. The CDR3 runs to 15 residues. The V gene's germline CDR1 is MGHDK and CDR2 SYGVNS. Genomic DNA from each subset was divided evenly over several immunoSEQ plates. The protocol was immunoSEQ multiplex PCR, while the TCRdb copy is restricted to in-frame clones and leaves out a portion. The sample includes just over 2,000,000 clones, about 95% of them seen just once. Splitting the CD4+ cells yielded a CD45RA+ naive subset and a CD45RA-negative memory subset.

The clonotype was recovered from a man aged 18 to 30 in good health. The chain links TRBV25-1 to TRBJ2-3; D uncertain. The sample comprised naive CD4+ T cells sorted from blood. As for subset: CD45RA+ positively selected. The DNA for the CDR3 is TGTGCCAGCAGTGAATCTGGCATGTCTTCGGATACGCAGTATTTT. This sequence encodes CASSESGMSSDTQYF.